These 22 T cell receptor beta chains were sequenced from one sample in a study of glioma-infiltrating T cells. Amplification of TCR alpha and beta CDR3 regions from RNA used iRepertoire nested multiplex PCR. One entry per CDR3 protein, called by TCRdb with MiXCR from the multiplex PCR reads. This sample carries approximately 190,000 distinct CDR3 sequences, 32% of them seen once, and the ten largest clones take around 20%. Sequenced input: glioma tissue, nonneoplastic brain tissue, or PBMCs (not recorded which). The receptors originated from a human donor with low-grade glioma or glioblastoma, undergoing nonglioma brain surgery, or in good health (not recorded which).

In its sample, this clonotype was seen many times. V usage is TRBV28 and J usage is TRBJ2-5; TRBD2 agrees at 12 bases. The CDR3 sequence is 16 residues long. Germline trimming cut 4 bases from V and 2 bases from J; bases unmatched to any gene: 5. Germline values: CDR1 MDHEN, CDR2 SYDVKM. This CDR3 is CASSSGLAGTQETQYF. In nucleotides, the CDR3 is TGTGCCAGCAGTTCCGGACTAGCGGGAACGCAAGAGACCCAGTACTTC.

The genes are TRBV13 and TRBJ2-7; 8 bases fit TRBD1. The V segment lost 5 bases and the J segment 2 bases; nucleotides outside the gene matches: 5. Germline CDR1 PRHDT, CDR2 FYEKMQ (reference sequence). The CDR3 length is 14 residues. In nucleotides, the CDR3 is TGTGCCAGCAGCATCGGACAGGGTGCCTACGAGCAGTACTTC. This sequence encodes CASSIGQGAYEQYF.

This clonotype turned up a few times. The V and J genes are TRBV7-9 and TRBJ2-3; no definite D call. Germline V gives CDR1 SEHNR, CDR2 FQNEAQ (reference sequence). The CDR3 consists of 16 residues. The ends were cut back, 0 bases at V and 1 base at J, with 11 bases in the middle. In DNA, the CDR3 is TGTGCCAGCAGCTTAGCGGCGGCTCTTGGCACAGATACGCAGTATTTT. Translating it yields CASSLAAALGTDTQYF. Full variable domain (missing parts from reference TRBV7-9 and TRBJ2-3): DTGVSQNPRHKITKRGQNVTFRCDPISEHNRLYWYRQTLGQGPEFLTYFQNEAQLEKSRLLSDRFSAERPKGSFSTLEIQRTEQGDSAMYLCASSLAAALGTDTQYFGPGTRLTVL.

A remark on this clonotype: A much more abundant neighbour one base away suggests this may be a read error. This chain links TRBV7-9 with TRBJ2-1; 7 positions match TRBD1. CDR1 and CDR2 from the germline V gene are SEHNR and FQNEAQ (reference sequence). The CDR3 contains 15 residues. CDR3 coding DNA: TGTGCCAGCAGCCATACAGGGGTACCCTACAGTGAGCAGTTCTTC. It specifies CASSHTGVPYSEQFF.

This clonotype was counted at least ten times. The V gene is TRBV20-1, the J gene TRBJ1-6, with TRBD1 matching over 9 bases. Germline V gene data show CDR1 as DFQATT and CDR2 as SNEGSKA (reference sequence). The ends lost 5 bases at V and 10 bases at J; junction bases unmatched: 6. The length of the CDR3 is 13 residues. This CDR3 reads CSAQQGAGSPLHF. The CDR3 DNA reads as TGCAGTGCTCAACAGGGGGCCGGGTCACCCCTCCACTTT.

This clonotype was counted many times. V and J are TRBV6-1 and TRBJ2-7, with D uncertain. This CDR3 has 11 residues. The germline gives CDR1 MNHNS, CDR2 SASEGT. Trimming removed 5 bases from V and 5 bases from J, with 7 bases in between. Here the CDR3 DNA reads TGTGCCAGCAGTTCCCCTGACGAGCAGTACTTC. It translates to CASSSPDEQYF.

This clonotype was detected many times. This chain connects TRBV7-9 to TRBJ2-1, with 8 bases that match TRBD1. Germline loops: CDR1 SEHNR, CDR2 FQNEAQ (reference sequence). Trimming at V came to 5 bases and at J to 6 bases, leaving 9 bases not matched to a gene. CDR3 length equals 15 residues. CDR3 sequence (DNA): TGTGCCAGCAGCGTCGGGACAGGTGTGCCCAATGAGCAGTTCTTC. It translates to CASSVGTGVPNEQFF. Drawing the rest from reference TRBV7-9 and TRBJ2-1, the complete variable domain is DTGVSQNPRHKITKRGQNVTFRCDPISEHNRLYWYRQTLGQGPEFLTYFQNEAQLEKSRLLSDRFSAERPKGSFSTLEIQRTEQGDSAMYLCASSVGTGVPNEQFFGPGTRLTVL.

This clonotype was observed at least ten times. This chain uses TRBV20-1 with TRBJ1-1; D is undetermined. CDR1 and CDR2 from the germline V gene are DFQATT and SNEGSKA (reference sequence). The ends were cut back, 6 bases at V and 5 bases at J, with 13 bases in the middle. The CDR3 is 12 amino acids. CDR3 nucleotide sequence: TGCAGTGCGACCCGGGGTCGGACTGAAGCTTTCTTT. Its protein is CSATRGRTEAFF.

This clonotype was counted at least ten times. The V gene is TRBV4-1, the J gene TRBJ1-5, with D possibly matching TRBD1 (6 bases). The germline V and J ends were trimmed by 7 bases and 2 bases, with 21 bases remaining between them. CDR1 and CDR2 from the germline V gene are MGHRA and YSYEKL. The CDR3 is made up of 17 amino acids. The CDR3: CASTRDWSGEGNQPQHF. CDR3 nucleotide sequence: TGCGCCAGCACCCGCGATTGGTCAGGGGAGGGCAATCAGCCCCAGCATTTT.

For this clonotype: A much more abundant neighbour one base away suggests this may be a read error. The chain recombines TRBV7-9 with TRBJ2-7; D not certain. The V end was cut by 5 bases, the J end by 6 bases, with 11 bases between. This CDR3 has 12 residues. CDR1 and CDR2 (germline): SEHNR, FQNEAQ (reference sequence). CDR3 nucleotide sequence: TGTGCCAGCAGCCTTAAATTGGGCGAGCAGTACTTC. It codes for CASSLKLGEQYF.

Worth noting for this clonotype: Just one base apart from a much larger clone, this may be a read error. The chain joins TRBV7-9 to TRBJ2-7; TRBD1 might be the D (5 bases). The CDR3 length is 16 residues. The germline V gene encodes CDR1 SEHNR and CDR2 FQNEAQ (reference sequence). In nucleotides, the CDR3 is TGTGCCAGCAGCTTAGGGAGTAACAGGATCTCCTGCGAGCAGTACTTC. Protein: CASSLGSNRISCEQYF.

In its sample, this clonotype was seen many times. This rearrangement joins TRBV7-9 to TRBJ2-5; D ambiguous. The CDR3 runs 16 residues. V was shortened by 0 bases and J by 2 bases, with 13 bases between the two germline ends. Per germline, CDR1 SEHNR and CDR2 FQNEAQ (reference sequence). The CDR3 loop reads CASSLAQAIPQETQYF. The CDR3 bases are TGTGCCAGCAGCTTAGCGCAGGCTATACCACAAGAGACCCAGTACTTC.

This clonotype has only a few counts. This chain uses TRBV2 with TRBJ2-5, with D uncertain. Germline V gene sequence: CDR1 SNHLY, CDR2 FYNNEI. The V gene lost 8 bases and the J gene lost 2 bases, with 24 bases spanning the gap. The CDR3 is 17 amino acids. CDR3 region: CASRYSSTLSGQETQYF. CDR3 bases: TGTGCCAGCCGTTACAGCTCGACGCTTTCCGGGCAAGAGACCCAGTACTTC.

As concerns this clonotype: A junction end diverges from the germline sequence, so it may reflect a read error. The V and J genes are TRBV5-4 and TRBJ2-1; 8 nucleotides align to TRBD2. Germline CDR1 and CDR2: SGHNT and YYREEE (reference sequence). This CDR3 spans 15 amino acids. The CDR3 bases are TGTGCCAGCGGCTTGCTCACTAGCGGAAACAATGAGCAGTTCTTC. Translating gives CASGLLTSGNNEQFF.

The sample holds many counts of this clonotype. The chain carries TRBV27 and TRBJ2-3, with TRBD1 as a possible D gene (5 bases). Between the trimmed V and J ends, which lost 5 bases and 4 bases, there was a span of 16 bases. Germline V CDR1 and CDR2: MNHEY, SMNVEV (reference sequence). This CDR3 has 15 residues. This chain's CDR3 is CASSPLGARSDTQYF. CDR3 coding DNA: TGTGCCAGCAGTCCCTTAGGGGCGCGTTCAGATACGCAGTATTTT.

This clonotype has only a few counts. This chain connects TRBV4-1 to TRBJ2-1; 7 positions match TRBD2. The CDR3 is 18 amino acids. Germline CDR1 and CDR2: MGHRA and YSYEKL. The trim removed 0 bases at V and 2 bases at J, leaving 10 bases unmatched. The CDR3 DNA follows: TGCGCCAGCAGCCAAGAACGCGCGGGAGAAAGGCCCTACAATGAGCAGTTCTTC. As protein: CASSQERAGERPYNEQFF.

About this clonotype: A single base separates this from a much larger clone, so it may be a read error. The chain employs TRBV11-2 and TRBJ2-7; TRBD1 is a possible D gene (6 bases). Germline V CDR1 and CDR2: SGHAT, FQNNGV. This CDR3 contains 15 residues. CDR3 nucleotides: TGTGCCAGCAGCTTATTAACAGGGCCCTCCTACGAGAAGTACTTC. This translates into CASSLLTGPSYEKYF.

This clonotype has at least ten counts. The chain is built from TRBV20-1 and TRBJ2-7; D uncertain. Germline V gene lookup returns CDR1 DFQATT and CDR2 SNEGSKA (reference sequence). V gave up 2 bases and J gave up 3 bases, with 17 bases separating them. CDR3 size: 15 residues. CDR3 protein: CSARSWMEGFYEQYF. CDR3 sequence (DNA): TGCAGTGCTAGAAGCTGGATGGAAGGGTTCTACGAGCAGTACTTC.

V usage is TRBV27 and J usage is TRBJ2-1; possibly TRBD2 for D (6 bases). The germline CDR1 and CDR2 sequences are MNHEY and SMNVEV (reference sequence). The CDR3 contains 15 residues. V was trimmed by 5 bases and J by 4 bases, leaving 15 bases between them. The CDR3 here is CASSLRDSPYNEQFF. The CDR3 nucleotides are TGTGCCAGCAGTCTACGGGACTCCCCGTACAATGAGCAGTTCTTC.

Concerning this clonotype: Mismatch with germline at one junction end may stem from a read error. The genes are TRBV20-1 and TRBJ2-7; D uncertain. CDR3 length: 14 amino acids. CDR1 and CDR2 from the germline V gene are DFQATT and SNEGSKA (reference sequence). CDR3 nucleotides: TGCAGTGATAGAAAGGGCGGTTCAGCCTACGAGCAGTACTTC. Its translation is CSDRKGGSAYEQYF.

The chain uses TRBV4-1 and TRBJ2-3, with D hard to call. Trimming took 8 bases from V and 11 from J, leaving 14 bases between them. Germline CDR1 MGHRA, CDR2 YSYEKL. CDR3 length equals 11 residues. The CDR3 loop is CASQDPSWQYF. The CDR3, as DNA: TGCGCCAGCCAAGACCCTAGTTGGCAGTATTTT.

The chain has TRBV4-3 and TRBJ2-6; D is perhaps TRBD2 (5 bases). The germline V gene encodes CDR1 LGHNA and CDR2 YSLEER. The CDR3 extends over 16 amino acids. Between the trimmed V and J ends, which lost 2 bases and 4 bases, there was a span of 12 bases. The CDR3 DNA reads TGCGCCAGCAGCCAACCAGAGGGAGCCGGGGCCAACGTCCTGACTTTC. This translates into CASSQPEGAGANVLTF.